This T cell receptor (beta chain) derives from a study of cytomegalovirus exposure and HLA in healthy donors. Notes on the study in general: Prior analysis indicated that the majority of TCR beta V segments exhibited productivity approximately 87% or approximately 30% of the time. As immune exposure information, only CMV serostatus was available.

The study ran its PCR with 60 Vbeta and 13 Jbeta primers. TCRdb's copy holds only in-frame clones and misses some; the assay was immunoSEQ multiplex PCR. The table has approximately 170,000 clones, 73% seen once. CDR3 length: 13 residues. The V gene's germline CDR1 is LNHDA and CDR2 SQIVND (reference sequence). Trimming removed 7 bases at V and 7 bases at J, with 11 bases between. Details on this clone: Its antigen is unknown.

Sequencing input: PBMCs. This TCR was sampled from a woman between 18 and 29 years old in good health and CMV-seropositive. The chain employs TRBV19 and TRBJ1-6, with D unresolved. The CDR3 coding sequence is TGTGCCAGTATGGAGAACATGAATTCACCCCTCCACTTT. This translates into CASMENMNSPLHF.